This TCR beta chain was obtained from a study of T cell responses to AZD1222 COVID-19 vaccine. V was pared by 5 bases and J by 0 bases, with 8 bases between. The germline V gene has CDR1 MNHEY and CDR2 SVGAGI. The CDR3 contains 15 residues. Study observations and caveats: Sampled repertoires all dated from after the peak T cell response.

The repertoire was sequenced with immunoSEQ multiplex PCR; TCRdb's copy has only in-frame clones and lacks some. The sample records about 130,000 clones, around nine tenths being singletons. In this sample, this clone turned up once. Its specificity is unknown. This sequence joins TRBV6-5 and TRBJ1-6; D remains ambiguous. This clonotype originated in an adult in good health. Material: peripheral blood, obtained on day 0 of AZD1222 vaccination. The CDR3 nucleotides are TGTGCCAGCAGTCAATCGAGCTCCTATAATTCACCCCTCCACTTT. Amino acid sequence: CASSQSSSYNSPLHF.